The 14 T cell receptor beta chains below all came from one sample that was sequenced in a study of blood T cells in healthy people across ages. The authors ran a second PCR of about 6 to 12 cycles using a sample-barcoded 5' primer and a J-beta primer mix. MiXCR, applied by TCRdb to the 5' RACE reads, yields one record per CDR3 protein. The sample consists of approximately 770,000 distinct CDR3 sequences, 55% to 75% of them appearing once. The material sequenced was blood. All receptors come from a man in his thirties or forties in good health.

This clonotype appeared a single time. One junction end does not reproduce the germline sequence, and a read error may be involved. This sequence joins TRBV6-5 and TRBJ2-6; 8 bases align to TRBD1. This CDR3 region has 15 residues. Germline assignment: CDR1 MNHEY and CDR2 SVGAGI. DNA for the CDR3: TGTACCAGCCAGGGGGCAAGCTCTGGGGCCAACGTCCTGACTTTC. It is translated as CTSQGASSGANVLTF.

V is TRBV7-2 and J is TRBJ2-6; perhaps TRBD2 as D (6 bases). Between the trimmed V and J ends, which lost 7 bases and 0 bases, there was a span of 16 bases. The germline CDR1 and CDR2 sequences are SGHTA and FQGNSA. This CDR3 region has 17 residues. The CDR3 DNA reads as TGTGCCAGCATCCAGCGGGTCCCCCCCTCTGGGGCCAACGTCCTGACTTTC. Translated: CASIQRVPPSGANVLTF.

The rearrangement joins TRBV29-1 to TRBJ2-7; D gene ambiguous. The CDR3 spans 14 residues. The V end lost 4 bases, the J end lost 0 bases, and 13 bases lay between the germline ends. In germline, CDR1 is SQVTM, CDR2 ANQGSEA. The CDR3 protein is CSVVVQLGSYEQYF. Written as DNA, the CDR3 is TGCAGCGTTGTGGTCCAGCTGGGCTCCTACGAGCAGTACTTC.

The CDR3: CASSPVANPSEQFF. CDR3 bases: TGTGCCAGCAGCCCCGTCGCCAACCCCAGTGAGCAGTTCTTC. The gene calls are TRBV7-2 and TRBJ2-1; D call uncertain. With 5 bases removed from V and 9 bases from J, the gap between germline ends came to 17 bases. This CDR3 is built from 14 residues. Germline-derived CDR1 and CDR2 are SGHTA and FQGNSA.

This clonotype was found once. The V and J genes are TRBV28 and TRBJ1-6, with 8 bases that match TRBD1. CDR3 length: 17 residues. With V trimmed by 6 bases and J by 0 bases, 7 bases remained unmatched. Germline loops: CDR1 MDHEN, CDR2 SYDVKM. The CDR3 spells CASRETGTGSYNSPLHF. The CDR3 DNA follows: TGTGCCAGCAGGGAAACCGGGACAGGCTCCTATAATTCACCCCTCCACTTT. Filled out from reference TRBV28 and TRBJ1-6, the complete variable domain reads DVKVTQSSRYLVKRTGEKVFLECVQDMDHENMFWYRQDPGLGLRLIYFSYDVKMKEKGDIPEGYSVSREKKERFSLILESASTNQTSMYLCASRETGTGSYNSPLHFGNGTRLTVT.

The chain recombines TRBV10-3 with TRBJ1-2, with a possible D match to TRBD1 (6 bases). The germline gives CDR1 ENHRY, CDR2 SYGVKD. Trimming left V 10 bases short and J 4 bases short, with 19 bases between. The CDR3 spans 14 residues. The CDR3 loop is CATWASRGPYGYTF. CDR3 DNA sequence: TGTGCCACGTGGGCCTCCAGGGGACCCTATGGCTACACCTTC.

The V gene is TRBV11-2, the J gene TRBJ2-1; D is uncertain. This CDR3 comprises 12 residues. V was clipped by 0 bases and J by 9 bases, with 6 bases between them. Germline CDR1 reads SGHAT; CDR2 reads FQNNGV. The CDR3 protein is CASSLESAEQFF. The DNA of the CDR3 is TGTGCCAGCAGCTTAGAGTCCGCTGAGCAGTTCTTC.

There are a few counts of this clonotype. This chain connects TRBV5-1 to TRBJ2-4, with D unresolved. Trimming took 0 bases from V and 6 from J, leaving 10 bases between them. This CDR3 region has 14 residues. Germline CDR1 reads SGHRS; CDR2 reads YFSETQ. The CDR3: CASSLDPNPNIQYF. In DNA form, the CDR3 reads TGCGCCAGCAGCTTGGACCCCAACCCAAACATTCAGTACTTC.

The rearrangement joins TRBV7-2 to TRBJ2-7; 7 nucleotides line up with TRBD1. The CDR3 is 14 residues long. Germline values: CDR1 SGHTA, CDR2 FQGNSA. The ends lost 4 bases at V and 2 bases at J; junction bases unmatched: 5. The CDR3 reads CASSSHRGAYEQYF. In nucleotides, the CDR3 is TGTGCCAGCAGCTCCCACAGGGGCGCCTACGAGCAGTACTTC.

The chain combines TRBV12-3 or TRBV12-4 with TRBJ2-3, with D possibly TRBD2 on 6 matching bases. The CDR3 length is 14 residues. The V end lost 3 bases, the J end lost 6 bases, and 13 bases lay between the germline ends. CDR3 bases: TGTGCCAGCAGTTTTATCCGGGAGCGGGATACGCAGTATTTT. It codes for CASSFIRERDTQYF.

DNA of the CDR3: TGTGCCAGCAGCTTAGGGGGCCGCCGGCGGACCGCGCAGTATTTT. Its protein is CASSLGGRRRTAQYF. The chain has TRBV7-2 and TRBJ2-3; TRBD1 might be the D (5 bases). CDR1 is SGHTA and CDR2 is FQGNSA in the germline V gene. Trimming stripped 1 base from V and 10 bases from J, with 18 bases between. The CDR3 loop spans 15 amino acids.

In its sample, this clonotype was seen a few times. The chain couples TRBV2 to TRBJ2-7; 8 bases line up with TRBD1. With 6 bases clipped from V and 0 bases from J, the junction kept 7 bases outside the gene matches. This CDR3 is built from 15 residues. Looked up from germline, CDR1 is SNHLY and CDR2 is FYNNEI. Here the CDR3 DNA reads TGTGCCAGCAGACTAGACAGGGGTCTCTCCTACGAGCAGTACTTC. As protein: CASRLDRGLSYEQYF.

The V and J genes are TRBV5-1 and TRBJ1-6, with D hard to call. V shed 0 bases and J shed 6 bases, with 16 bases lying between them. This CDR3 has 17 amino acids. The germline V gene encodes CDR1 SGHRS and CDR2 YFSETQ. This CDR3 reads CASSLGEGSLFNSPLHF. The DNA of the CDR3 is TGCGCCAGCAGCTTGGGTGAGGGTTCGCTTTTTAATTCACCCCTCCACTTT.

This chain joins TRBV7-4 and TRBJ1-1; no firm D call. The length of the CDR3 is 14 residues. V was trimmed by 5 bases and J by 1 base, leaving 11 bases between them. The germline CDR1 and CDR2 sequences are SGHVT and SQSDAQ. CDR3 sequence (DNA): TGTGCCAGCAGCCCGACCCGCGCGAACACTGAAGCTTTCTTT. Residues: CASSPTRANTEAFF.